One and the same sample provided the 28 T cell receptor beta chains below, sequenced in a study of cytomegalovirus exposure and HLA in healthy donors (dated by TCRdb to between 2016 and 2019). Preparation of the library involved the immunoSEQ multiplex PCR assay. For the multiplex PCR, a mixture combining 60 forward primers for TCR Vbeta segments and 13 reverse primers for TCR Jbeta segments was used. TCRdb's version of the immuneACCESS table is confined to in-frame rearrangements and falls short of the full clone set. An unresolved V gene accounts for under half of the shortfall where checked; the remainder is of unknown origin. This sample has 55,000 to 75,000 clones in its table, and about 72% of those were observed once. Of the sample, about 3% falls within the top ten clones. Material: PBMCs. The receptors were sampled from a girl aged 10 to 17 in good health and CMV-seropositive.

The chain links TRBV5-4 to TRBJ2-1, with 10 bases aligning to TRBD2. The V gene's germline CDR1 is SGHNT and CDR2 YYREEE (reference sequence). The junction had 10 bases not matched to a gene; V was cut back by 7 bases and J by 9 bases. CDR3 length equals 14 residues. The CDR3 here is CASGLAGVHAEQFF. The CDR3 DNA is TGTGCCAGCGGCCTAGCGGGAGTTCATGCTGAGCAGTTCTTC.

This clone came up once. This chain connects TRBV7-8 to TRBJ2-3; 7 nucleotides align to TRBD1. From germline, CDR1 is SGHVS and CDR2 FQNEAQ. V trimming: 3 bases; J trimming: 2 bases; junction bases outside the gene matches: 2. The CDR3 is made up of 14 amino acids. CDR3 amino acids: CASSLGTDTDTQYF. CDR3 in DNA: TGTGCCAGCAGCTTGGGGACAGACACAGATACGCAGTATTTT.

V gene TRBV6-5 combines with J gene TRBJ1-5; 9 bases map to TRBD1. V gave up 6 bases and J gave up 0 bases; unmatched junction bases: 3. The CDR3 contains 15 residues. Germline assignment: CDR1 MNHEY and CDR2 SVGAGI. CDR3 sequence (DNA): TGTGCCAGCAGCCGGGACAGGGATAGCAATCAGCCCCAGCATTTT. This gives the protein CASSRDRDSNQPQHF.

The genes are TRBV19 and TRBJ1-5, with 7 bases matching TRBD1. Germline trimming cut 3 bases from V and 3 bases from J; bases unmatched to any gene: 2. CDR3 length equals 14 residues. Germline V gene data show CDR1 as LNHDA and CDR2 as SQIVND (reference sequence). In nucleotides, the CDR3 is TGTGCCAGTAGTATTACAGGGGACAATCAGCCCCAGCATTTT. Residues: CASSITGDNQPQHF.

This chain uses TRBV2 with TRBJ2-7; tentatively, D is TRBD2 (5 bases). V lost 2 bases to trimming and J lost 5 bases, with 13 bases between them. The CDR3 is 14 residues long. CDR1 and CDR2 from the germline V gene are SNHLY and FYNNEI. CDR3 in amino acids: CASSELASNDEQYF. The CDR3, as DNA: TGTGCCAGCAGTGAACTAGCTAGCAATGACGAGCAGTACTTC.

V usage is TRBV28 and J usage is TRBJ1-2, with a possible D match to TRBD1 (6 bases). Per germline, CDR1 MDHEN and CDR2 SYDVKM. The CDR3 has 13 residues. Deletions cut 6 bases from V and 4 bases from J, with 12 bases between. The DNA for the CDR3 is TGTGCCAGCAGGCCGACAGGAGCCTATGGCTACACCTTC. Its protein is CASRPTGAYGYTF.

The chain has TRBV5-1 and TRBJ1-6; no firm D call. CDR1 and CDR2 (germline): SGHRS, YFSETQ. The CDR3 spans 17 residues. Between the trimmed V and J ends, which lost 3 bases and 3 bases, there was a span of 16 bases. CDR3 DNA sequence: TGCGCCAGCAGCTGGCTCGGTCTTTCAGGCTATAATTCACCCCTCCACTTT. Translated, it gives CASSWLGLSGYNSPLHF.

This clone was seen a handful of times. The J gene is TRBJ1-4, the V gene TRBV7-6; D is possibly TRBD1 (5 bases). Trimming took 6 bases from V and 4 from J, leaving 15 bases between them. CDR3 length: 15 amino acids. CDR1 is SGHVS, CDR2 FNYEAQ, per germline. The CDR3 reads CASSLYTGDNEKLFF. In DNA, the CDR3 is TGTGCCAGCAGTTTGTACACAGGCGATAATGAAAAACTGTTTTTT.

This chain uses TRBV30 with TRBJ1-1; D remains ambiguous. Trimming cost V 2 bases and J 7 bases, with 17 bases left between them. The CDR3 is made up of 14 amino acids. The germline CDR1 and CDR2 sequences are GTSNPN and SVGIG (reference sequence). The CDR3 loop is CAWSRDPPGSEAFF. CDR3 bases: TGTGCCTGGAGTAGAGACCCCCCTGGGAGTGAAGCTTTCTTT.

The CDR3 loop is CASSRNTQGSGYTF. CDR3 coding DNA: TGCGCCAGCAGCCGGAATACACAGGGTAGTGGCTACACCTTC. The chain links TRBV4-1 to TRBJ1-2; D might be TRBD1 (6 bases). The germline V gene encodes CDR1 MGHRA and CDR2 YSYEKL. V gave up 4 bases and J gave up 7 bases, with 16 bases separating them. This CDR3 has 14 amino acids.

This clone has a handful of counts. Within the sample, other DNA sequences also encode this same CDR3. This chain links TRBV29-1 with TRBJ2-5; 11 bases line up with TRBD2. The CDR3 consists of 12 residues. The V gene end was trimmed by 6 bases and the J gene end by 4 bases; junction bases not matched to a gene: 1. Germline loops: CDR1 SQVTM, CDR2 ANQGSEA. DNA for the CDR3: TGCAGCGTCCTAGCGGGAGGAGAGACCCAGTACTTC. Translating it yields CSVLAGGETQYF.

V and J are TRBV4-1 and TRBJ1-2; TRBD1 aligns across 12 bases. The CDR3 spans 16 residues. Trimming cost V 4 bases and J 3 bases; bases outside gene matches: 6. The V gene's germline CDR1 is MGHRA and CDR2 YSYEKL. For the CDR3, the DNA is TGCGCCAGCAGCCCGGGACAGGGGGCGAGGGACTATGGCTACACCTTC. Residues: CASSPGQGARDYGYTF.

This sequence joins TRBV18 and TRBJ1-4; TRBD1 matches at 9 bases. V lost 4 bases and J lost 7; bases outside the gene matches: 7. CDR3 size: 15 residues. CDR1 is KGHSH, CDR2 LQKENI, per germline. CDR3 DNA: TGTGCCAGCTCACTGGGACAGGGCTACTTTGAAAAACTGTTTTTT. Amino acid sequence: CASSLGQGYFEKLFF.

This clone appeared once. The chain combines TRBV30 with TRBJ1-1; 8 bases are a match to TRBD1. CDR1 and CDR2 from the germline V gene are GTSNPN and SVGIG (reference sequence). CDR3 size: 15 residues. V was clipped by 6 bases and J by 8 bases; unmatched bases: 17. CDR3 nucleotide sequence: TGTGCCTGCCCAATCCCGACAGGGGCCGCGAACGAAGCTTTCTTT. Its translation is CACPIPTGAANEAFF.

The J gene is TRBJ2-7, the V gene TRBV28; 7 bases line up with TRBD1. Germline-derived CDR1 and CDR2 are MDHEN and SYDVKM. There are 12 residues in the CDR3. The V segment lost 6 bases and the J segment 4 bases; nucleotides outside the gene matches: 3. CDR3 nucleotide sequence: TGTGCCAGCAGCCGGACAGGTTACGAGCAGTACTTC. Amino acid sequence: CASSRTGYEQYF.

The chain carries TRBV15 and TRBJ2-5; 7 nucleotides line up with TRBD1. The germline CDR1 and CDR2 sequences are LNHNV and YYDKDF (reference sequence). This CDR3 region has 17 residues. V trimming: 5 bases; J trimming: 5 bases; junction bases outside the gene matches: 17. The CDR3 nucleotides read TGTGCCACCAGCCGATTACCGGGACAGACGAGGCGCGAGACCCAGTACTTC. As protein: CATSRLPGQTRRETQYF.

This chain links TRBV30 with TRBJ1-5, with D unresolved. Per germline, CDR1 GTSNPN and CDR2 SVGIG (reference sequence). The CDR3 is 13 residues long. V lost 1 base to trimming and J lost 4 bases, with 8 bases between them. The chain's CDR3 is CAWSEAGNQPQHF. The CDR3 coding sequence is TGTGCCTGGAGTGAGGCAGGAAATCAGCCCCAGCATTTT. Full variable domain (remainder filled in from reference TRBV30 and TRBJ1-5): SQTIHQWPATLVQPVGSPLSLECTVEGTSNPNLYWYRQAAGRGLQLLFYSVGIGQISSEVPQNLSASRPQDRQFILSSKKLLLSDSGFYLCAWSEAGNQPQHFGDGTRLSIL.

The rearrangement uses TRBV7-9 and TRBJ1-2, with D tentatively TRBD1 (6 bases). CDR1 and CDR2 from the germline V gene are SEHNR and FQNEAQ (reference sequence). The V gene lost 5 bases and the J gene lost 1 base, with 11 bases spanning the gap. CDR3 length equals 14 residues. CDR3 in DNA: TGTGCCAGCAGCGCGTGGACAGTTAACTATGGCTACACCTTC. Translating gives CASSAWTVNYGYTF.

This sequence joins TRBV7-2 and TRBJ2-1; D unresolved. Germline-derived CDR1 and CDR2 are SGHTA and FQGNSA. The CDR3 spans 13 residues. Trimming removed 5 bases at V and 0 bases at J, with 5 bases between. CDR3: CASSPSSYNEQFF. The CDR3 DNA reads TGTGCCAGCAGCCCCAGCTCCTACAATGAGCAGTTCTTC.

The chain is built from TRBV18 and TRBJ2-7; 10 nucleotides agree with TRBD1. CDR1 KGHSH and CDR2 LQKENI come from the germline V gene. The trim removed 3 bases at V and 5 bases at J, leaving 4 bases unmatched. The CDR3 contains 14 residues. The CDR3, as DNA: TGTGCCAGCTCACCCGGGACAGGGGCCCACGAGCAGTACTTC. This encodes CASSPGTGAHEQYF.

The rearrangement uses TRBV27 and TRBJ1-5, with D maybe TRBD1 (5 bases). Looked up from germline, CDR1 is MNHEY and CDR2 is SMNVEV (reference sequence). V was cut by 3 bases and J by 2 bases, with 8 bases left in between. The length of the CDR3 is 14 residues. The CDR3 DNA reads as TGTGCCAGCAGTTTCGGCAGGGGCAATCAGCCCCAGCATTTT. It yields the protein CASSFGRGNQPQHF.

The V gene is TRBV9, the J gene TRBJ2-1; the match to TRBD2 covers 11 bases. From germline, CDR1 is SGDLS and CDR2 YYNGEE. V gave up 3 bases and J gave up 4 bases; unmatched junction bases: 6. This CDR3 has 16 amino acids. The CDR3 region is CASSASGTSGYNEQFF. In nucleotides, the CDR3 is TGTGCCAGCAGCGCATCCGGGACTAGCGGTTACAATGAGCAGTTCTTC.

A single count supports this clone. The J gene is TRBJ1-1, the V gene TRBV20-1; 7 nucleotides line up with TRBD1. This CDR3 has 10 residues. The junction had 4 bases not matched to a gene; V was cut back by 4 bases and J by 11 bases. CDR1 is DFQATT and CDR2 is SNEGSKA in the germline V gene (reference sequence). The CDR3 nucleotides read TGCAGTGCTATGGACAGGAGGGCTTTCTTT. Protein: CSAMDRRAFF.

This clone appeared a few times. V is TRBV7-2 and J is TRBJ1-2, with D hard to call. The CDR3 length is 14 residues. Germline V lookup: CDR1 SGHTA, CDR2 FQGNSA. V was cut by 5 bases and J by 9 bases, with 19 bases left in between. This CDR3 is CASSRREGGGRYTF. The CDR3 DNA sequence: TGTGCCAGCAGCCGTAGGGAAGGAGGTGGGCGCTACACCTTC.

V is TRBV4-1 and J is TRBJ2-2; TRBD1 agrees at 8 bases. The V and J ends lost 3 bases and 4 bases, in that order; junction bases with no gene match: 10. Looked up from germline, CDR1 is MGHRA and CDR2 is YSYEKL. The CDR3 has 17 residues. The CDR3 region is CASSHQTGAAGTGELFF. For the CDR3, the DNA is TGCGCCAGCAGCCACCAGACAGGGGCCGCGGGCACCGGGGAGCTGTTTTTT.

The chain has TRBV28 and TRBJ1-2; 7 bases agree with TRBD1. Trimming removed 6 bases from V and 4 bases from J; junction bases left unmatched: 8. CDR1 MDHEN and CDR2 SYDVKM come from the germline V gene. CDR3 length: 14 residues. The CDR3 protein is CASSIIGGPYGYTF. As DNA, the CDR3 is TGTGCCAGCAGCATCATAGGGGGCCCCTATGGCTACACCTTC.

The chain joins TRBV4-1 to TRBJ1-2, with 11 positions matching TRBD1. CDR1 MGHRA and CDR2 YSYEKL come from the germline V gene. This CDR3 region has 16 residues. Trimming at V came to 5 bases and at J to 3 bases, leaving 8 bases not matched to a gene. CDR3 in amino acids: CASSSRPGQGDYGYTF. The CDR3 DNA follows: TGCGCCAGCAGCTCTCGTCCGGGACAGGGGGACTATGGCTACACCTTC.

V usage is TRBV27 and J usage is TRBJ1-6; TRBD1 agrees at 8 bases. Looked up from germline, CDR1 is MNHEY and CDR2 is SMNVEV (reference sequence). V shed 6 bases, J shed 7 bases, and the junction held 8 bases outside the gene matches. CDR3 size: 15 residues. The CDR3 sequence: CASRGLTGANSPLHF. The DNA for the CDR3 is TGTGCCAGCAGGGGCTTGACAGGGGCCAATTCACCCCTCCACTTT.